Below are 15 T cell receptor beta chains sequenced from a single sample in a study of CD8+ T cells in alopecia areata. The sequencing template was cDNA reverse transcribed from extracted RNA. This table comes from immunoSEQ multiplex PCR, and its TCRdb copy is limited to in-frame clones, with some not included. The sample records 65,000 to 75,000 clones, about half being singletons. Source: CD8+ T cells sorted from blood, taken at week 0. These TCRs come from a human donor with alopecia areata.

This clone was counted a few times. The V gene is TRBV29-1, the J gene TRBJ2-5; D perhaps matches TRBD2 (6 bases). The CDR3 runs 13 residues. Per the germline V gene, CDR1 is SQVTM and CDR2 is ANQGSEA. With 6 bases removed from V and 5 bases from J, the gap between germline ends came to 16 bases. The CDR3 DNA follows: TGCAGCGTCGGAATAGGGCTAGCGGAGACCCAGTACTTC. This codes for CSVGIGLAETQYF.

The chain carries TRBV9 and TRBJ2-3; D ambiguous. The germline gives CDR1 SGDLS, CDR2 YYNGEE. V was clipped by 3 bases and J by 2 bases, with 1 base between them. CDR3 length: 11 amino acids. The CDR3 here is CASSDTDTQYF. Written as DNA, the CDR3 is TGTGCCAGCAGCGACACAGATACGCAGTATTTT.

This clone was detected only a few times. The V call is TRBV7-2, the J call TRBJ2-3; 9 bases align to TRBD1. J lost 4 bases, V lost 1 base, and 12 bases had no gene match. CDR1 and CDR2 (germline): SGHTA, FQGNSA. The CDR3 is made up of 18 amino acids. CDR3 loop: CASSLVLMGTGSADTQYF. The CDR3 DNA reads TGTGCCAGCAGCTTAGTATTGATGGGGACAGGGTCGGCAGATACGCAGTATTTT. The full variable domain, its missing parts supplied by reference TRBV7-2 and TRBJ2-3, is GAGVSQSPSNKVTEKGKDVELRCDPISGHTALYWYRQSLGQGLEFLIYFQGNSAPDKSGLPSDRFSAERTGGSVSTLTIQRTQQEDSAVYLCASSLVLMGTGSADTQYFGPGTRLTVL.

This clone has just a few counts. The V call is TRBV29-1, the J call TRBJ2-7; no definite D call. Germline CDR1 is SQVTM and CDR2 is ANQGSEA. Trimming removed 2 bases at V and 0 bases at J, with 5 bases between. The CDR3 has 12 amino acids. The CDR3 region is CSVERNSYEQYF. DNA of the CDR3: TGCAGCGTTGAACGGAACTCCTACGAGCAGTACTTC.

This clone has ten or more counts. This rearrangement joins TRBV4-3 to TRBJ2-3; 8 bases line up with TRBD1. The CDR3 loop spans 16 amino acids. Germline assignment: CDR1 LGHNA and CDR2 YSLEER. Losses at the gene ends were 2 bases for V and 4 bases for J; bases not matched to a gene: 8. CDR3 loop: CASSQPVQGAPDTQYF. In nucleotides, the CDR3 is TGCGCCAGCAGCCAACCAGTCCAGGGGGCTCCAGATACGCAGTATTTT.

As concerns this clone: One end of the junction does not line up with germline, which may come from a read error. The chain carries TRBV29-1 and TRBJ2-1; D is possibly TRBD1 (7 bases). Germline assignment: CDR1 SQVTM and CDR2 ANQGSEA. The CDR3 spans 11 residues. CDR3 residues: CSVGDSPAGIF. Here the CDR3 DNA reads TGCAGCGTGGGGGACAGCCCGGCGGGGATCTTC.

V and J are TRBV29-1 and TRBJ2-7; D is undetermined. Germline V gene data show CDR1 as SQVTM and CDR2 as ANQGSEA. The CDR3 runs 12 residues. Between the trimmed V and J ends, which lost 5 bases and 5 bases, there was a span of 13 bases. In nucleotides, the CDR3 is TGCAGCGTTCTGATTGGGGTCGACGAGCAGTACTTC. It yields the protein CSVLIGVDEQYF.

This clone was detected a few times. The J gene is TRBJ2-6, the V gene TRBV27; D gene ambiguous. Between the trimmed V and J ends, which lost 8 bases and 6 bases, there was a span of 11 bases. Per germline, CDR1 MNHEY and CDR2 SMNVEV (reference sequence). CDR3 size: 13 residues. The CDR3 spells CASSQGMANVLTF. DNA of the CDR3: TGTGCCAGCTCCCAAGGAATGGCCAACGTCCTGACTTTC.

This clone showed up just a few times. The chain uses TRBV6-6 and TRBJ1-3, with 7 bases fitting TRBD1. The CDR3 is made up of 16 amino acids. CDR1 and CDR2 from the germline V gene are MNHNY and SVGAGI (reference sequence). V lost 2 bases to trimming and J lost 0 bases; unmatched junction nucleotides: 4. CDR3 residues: CASSYVRDSSGNTIYF. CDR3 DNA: TGTGCCAGCAGTTACGTCCGGGACAGCTCTGGAAACACCATATATTTT.

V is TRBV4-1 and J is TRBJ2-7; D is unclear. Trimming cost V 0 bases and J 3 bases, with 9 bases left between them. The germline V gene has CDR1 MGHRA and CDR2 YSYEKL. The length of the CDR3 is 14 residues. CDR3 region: CASSQEPVNYEQYF. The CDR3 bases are TGCGCCAGCAGCCAAGAACCAGTCAACTACGAGCAGTACTTC.

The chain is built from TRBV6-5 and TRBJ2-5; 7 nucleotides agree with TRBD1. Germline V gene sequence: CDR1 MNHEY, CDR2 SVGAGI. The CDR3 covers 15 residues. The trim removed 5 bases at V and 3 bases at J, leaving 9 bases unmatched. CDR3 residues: CASSDFGTAEETQYF. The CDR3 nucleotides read TGTGCCAGCAGTGACTTCGGGACAGCAGAAGAGACCCAGTACTTC.

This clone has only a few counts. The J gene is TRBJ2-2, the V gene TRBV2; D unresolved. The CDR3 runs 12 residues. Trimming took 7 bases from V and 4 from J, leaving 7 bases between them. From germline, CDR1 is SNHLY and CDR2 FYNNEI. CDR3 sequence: CASTVSTGELFF. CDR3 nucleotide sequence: TGTGCCAGCACTGTATCCACCGGGGAGCTGTTTTTT.

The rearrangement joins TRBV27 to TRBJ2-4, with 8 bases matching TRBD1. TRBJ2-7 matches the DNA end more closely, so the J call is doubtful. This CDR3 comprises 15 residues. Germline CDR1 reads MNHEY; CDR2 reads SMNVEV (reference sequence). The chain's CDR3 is CASSFPGQGLYEQYF. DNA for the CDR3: TGTGCCAGCAGTTTCCCCGGACAGGGCCTCTACGAGCAGTACTTC.

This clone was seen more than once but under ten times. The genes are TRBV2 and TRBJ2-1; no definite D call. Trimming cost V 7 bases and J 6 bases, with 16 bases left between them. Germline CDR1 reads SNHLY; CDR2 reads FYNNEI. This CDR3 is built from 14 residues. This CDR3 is CASTGRYKPNEQFF. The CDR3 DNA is TGTGCCAGCACAGGACGGTACAAACCCAATGAGCAGTTCTTC.

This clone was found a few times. The CDR3 reads CASSPRTGRYEQYF. The DNA for the CDR3 is TGTGCCAGCAGTCCCCGGACAGGGAGGTACGAGCAGTACTTC. The J gene is TRBJ2-7, the V gene TRBV2; TRBD1 matches 8 bases. The CDR3 consists of 14 residues. The V gene end was trimmed by 5 bases and the J gene end by 4 bases; junction bases not matched to a gene: 7. Germline CDR1 and CDR2: SNHLY and FYNNEI.